One and the same sample provided the 27 T cell receptor beta chains below, sequenced in a study of blood T cell repertoires in COVID-19. Clones were sequenced by immunoSEQ multiplex PCR, and TCRdb holds only the in-frame ones, with some missing. The data hold 200,000 to 300,000 clones, with roughly nine tenths observed a single time. Source material: PBMCs or T cells enriched from blood (not recorded which). Receptors originate from a woman between 25 and 40 years old with acute COVID-19.

This clone was observed once. V and J are TRBV6-5 and TRBJ2-5; maybe TRBD1 (6 bases). V lost 6 bases and J 5 bases, leaving 10 bases between the germline ends. This CDR3 is 12 amino acids long. Germline values: CDR1 MNHEY, CDR2 SVGAGI. The DNA for the CDR3 is TGTGCCAGCAGGGGGGACACCGAGACCCAGTACTTC. This sequence encodes CASRGDTETQYF.

J is TRBJ2-7 and V is TRBV6-1; 7 bases agree with TRBD2. The germline V gene has CDR1 MNHNS and CDR2 SASEGT. The CDR3 is 13 residues long. Trimming at V came to 3 bases and at J to 2 bases, leaving 1 base not matched to a gene. The CDR3 DNA reads as TGTGCCAGCAGTGATGGGGGGGCCTACGAGCAGTACTTC. It codes for CASSDGGAYEQYF.

This chain connects TRBV9 to TRBJ1-3; TRBD1 matches 9 bases. The CDR3 has 16 amino acids. Per germline, CDR1 SGDLS and CDR2 YYNGEE. V lost 3 bases to trimming and J lost 2 bases; unmatched junction nucleotides: 6. The CDR3 loop reads CASSGGTGITGNTIYF. The CDR3 DNA reads as TGTGCCAGCAGCGGAGGGACAGGGATCACTGGAAACACCATATATTTT.

V usage is TRBV30 and J usage is TRBJ2-5, with 10 bases aligning to TRBD2. The germline gives CDR1 GTSNPN, CDR2 SVGIG (reference sequence). This CDR3 region has 15 residues. With 2 bases clipped from V and 3 bases from J, the junction kept 6 bases outside the gene matches. This chain's CDR3 is CAWSLVAGGKETQYF. The CDR3 DNA reads as TGTGCCTGGAGTTTGGTAGCGGGGGGAAAAGAGACCCAGTACTTC.

The chain couples TRBV29-1 to TRBJ2-3; 8 bases are shared with TRBD2. The CDR3 extends over 13 amino acids. Unmatched junction bases numbered 5, after V lost 2 bases and J lost 7 bases. Germline V CDR1 and CDR2: SQVTM, ANQGSEA. Written as DNA, the CDR3 is TGCAGCGTTGAACGGGGGGGCCAATATACGCAGTATTTT. Translating gives CSVERGGQYTQYF.

This chain uses TRBV5-5 with TRBJ2-5; D is possibly TRBD2 (7 bases). This CDR3 is 14 amino acids long. The germline V and J ends were trimmed by 4 bases and 9 bases, with 19 bases remaining between them. Germline loops: CDR1 SGHKS, CDR2 YYEKEE (reference sequence). CDR3 coding DNA: TGTGCCAGCAGCATAAGGGGGGGGCCCGGGGCCCAGTACTTC. Translating gives CASSIRGGPGAQYF.

The V call is TRBV5-5, the J call TRBJ2-1, with TRBD2 matching over 11 bases. CDR3 size: 15 residues. Germline values: CDR1 SGHKS, CDR2 YYEKEE (reference sequence). The junction had 5 bases not matched to a gene; V was cut back by 4 bases and J by 5 bases. As DNA, the CDR3 is TGTGCCAGCAGCCAAACTAGCGGGGGCCACAATGAGCAGTTCTTC. Translated, it gives CASSQTSGGHNEQFF. Full variable domain (rest looked up from reference TRBV5-5 and TRBJ2-1): DAGVTQSPTHLIKTRGQQVTLRCSPISGHKSVSWYQQVLGQGPQFIFQYYEKEERGRGNFPDRFSARQFPNYSSELNVNALLLGDSALYLCASSQTSGGHNEQFFGPGTRLTVL.

V and J are TRBV5-1 and TRBJ2-7; perhaps TRBD2 as D (7 bases). Germline V lookup: CDR1 SGHRS, CDR2 YFSETQ. V was pared by 4 bases and J by 2 bases, with 19 bases between. The CDR3 spans 16 residues. The CDR3 region has the DNA TGCGCCAGCAGCCCCACGGCGGGGGCAGGGCCCTACGAGCAGTACTTC. Translated, it gives CASSPTAGAGPYEQYF.

J is TRBJ1-2 and V is TRBV5-5; D is possibly TRBD1 (5 bases). The V end was cut by 4 bases, the J end by 0 bases, with 13 bases between. The CDR3 has 15 residues. From germline, CDR1 is SGHKS and CDR2 YYEKEE (reference sequence). Written as DNA, the CDR3 is TGTGCCAGCAGCGAAAAGGGGTCGTCTAACTATGGCTACACCTTC. It translates to CASSEKGSSNYGYTF.

The genes are TRBV28 and TRBJ1-3, with unresolved D. This CDR3 has 14 amino acids. CDR1 and CDR2 (germline): MDHEN, SYDVKM. V dropped 3 bases and J dropped 2 bases, with 8 bases sitting between them. The CDR3: CASSFPGTGNTIYF. CDR3 DNA sequence: TGTGCCAGCAGTTTTCCCGGGACTGGAAACACCATATATTTT.

This clone was counted a single time. The chain uses TRBV3-1 (or the pseudogene TRBV3-2) and TRBJ1-5; D remains ambiguous. Germline values: CDR1 LGHDT, CDR2 YNNKEL (reference sequence). The CDR3 runs 13 residues. With 0 bases removed from V and 5 bases from J, the gap between germline ends came to 5 bases. CDR3 coding DNA: TGTGCCAGCAGCCAAGATACGGATCAGCCCCAGCATTTT. Amino acids: CASSQDTDQPQHF.

The gene calls are TRBV4-1 and TRBJ2-1; no firm D call. With 5 bases removed from V and 0 bases from J, the gap between germline ends came to 5 bases. Germline CDR1 reads MGHRA; CDR2 reads YSYEKL. The CDR3 runs to 13 residues. This chain's CDR3 is CASSSNSYNEQFF. The DNA for the CDR3 is TGCGCCAGCAGCTCCAACTCCTACAATGAGCAGTTCTTC.

The V gene is TRBV5-4, the J gene TRBJ1-1; no clear D. The germline gives CDR1 SGHNT, CDR2 YYREEE (reference sequence). The CDR3 has 13 residues. Trimming pared 4 bases from V and 1 base from J, leaving 8 bases between. The CDR3 region has the DNA TGTGCCAGCAGCCGGGATTGGAACACTGAAGCTTTCTTT. Translated, it gives CASSRDWNTEAFF.

The chain joins TRBV18 to TRBJ2-7, with 8 bases that match TRBD1. The junction had 10 bases not matched to a gene; V was cut back by 5 bases and J by 1 base. Germline V gives CDR1 KGHSH, CDR2 LQKENI. The CDR3 is 16 residues long. CDR3 loop: CASSSSGGVKSYEQYF. The CDR3 DNA reads TGTGCCAGCTCATCGTCAGGGGGCGTTAAGTCCTACGAGCAGTACTTC.

The rearrangement uses TRBV5-1 and TRBJ1-1; 7 bases align to TRBD1. The ends lost 0 bases at V and 3 bases at J; junction bases unmatched: 5. The CDR3 spans 15 residues. Germline CDR1 reads SGHRS; CDR2 reads YFSETQ. The CDR3 loop is CASSLGRQGHTEAFF. As DNA, the CDR3 is TGCGCCAGCAGCTTGGGAAGACAGGGACACACTGAAGCTTTCTTT.

DNA of the CDR3: TGTGCCAGCAGCGGGGGAAGTTCGAACACTGAAGCTTTCTTT. Residues: CASSGGSSNTEAFF. The chain has TRBV2 and TRBJ1-1; possible D gene TRBD1, 5 bases. Germline assignment: CDR1 SNHLY and CDR2 FYNNEI. Trimming took off 6 bases at V and 1 base at J, with 12 bases between the two ends. The CDR3 has 14 residues.

The CDR3 DNA follows: TGTGCCAGCAGTGCCCTCAGGCTAAACACTGAAGCTTTCTTT. It is translated as CASSALRLNTEAFF. The chain combines TRBV28 with TRBJ1-1; D is uncertain. The CDR3 extends over 14 amino acids. Germline V gene sequence: CDR1 MDHEN, CDR2 SYDVKM. V lost 5 bases to trimming and J lost 2 bases, with 12 bases between them.

The chain carries TRBV5-4 and TRBJ2-7; 8 nucleotides align to TRBD1. This CDR3 is built from 15 residues. Germline V gives CDR1 SGHNT, CDR2 YYREEE (reference sequence). Unmatched junction bases numbered 7, after V lost 1 base and J lost 4 bases. The CDR3 protein is CASSLSWQGAYEQYF. CDR3 sequence (DNA): TGTGCCAGCAGCTTGTCATGGCAGGGGGCGTACGAGCAGTACTTC.

The J gene is TRBJ1-1, the V gene TRBV3-1 (or the pseudogene TRBV3-2); TRBD1 aligns across 9 bases. Germline CDR1 LGHDT, CDR2 YNNKEL (reference sequence). The V segment lost 10 bases and the J segment 6 bases; nucleotides outside the gene matches: 12. The CDR3 covers 14 residues. The CDR3 DNA is TGTGCCACCGGTTGGGGACAGGGTAGGGCTGAAGCTTTCTTT. Its protein is CATGWGQGRAEAFF.

The gene calls are TRBV28 and TRBJ1-1, with 8 bases identical to TRBD1. V lost 5 bases and J lost 1; bases outside the gene matches: 6. The germline CDR1 and CDR2 sequences are MDHEN and SYDVKM. This CDR3 region has 15 residues. CDR3 sequence reads: CASSSLGQGNTEAFF. The DNA for the CDR3 is TGTGCCAGCAGTAGCTTAGGACAGGGGAACACTGAAGCTTTCTTT.

The chain carries TRBV7-3 and TRBJ1-1; the match to TRBD1 covers 8 bases. This CDR3 comprises 15 residues. Per germline, CDR1 SGHTA and CDR2 FQGTGA. Germline trimming cut 5 bases from V and 5 bases from J; bases unmatched to any gene: 10. The CDR3 sequence is CASSPRTGLVTEAFF. For the CDR3, the DNA is TGTGCCAGCAGCCCCAGGACAGGGCTAGTAACTGAAGCTTTCTTT. Looking up the rest from reference TRBV7-3 and TRBJ1-1 gives the full variable domain: GAGVSQTPSNKVTEKGKYVELRCDPISGHTALYWYRQSLGQGPEFLIYFQGTGAADDSGLPNDRFFAVRPEGSVSTLKIQRTERGDSAVYLCASSPRTGLVTEAFFGQGTRLTVV.

The CDR3 DNA sequence: TGCGCCAGCAGCCAAGATCTTTGGTCGAGCGGGGGCTACGAGCAGTACTTC. This translates into CASSQDLWSSGGYEQYF. The gene calls are TRBV4-1 and TRBJ2-7, with 8 bases lining up with TRBD2. The junction had 10 bases not matched to a gene; V was cut back by 0 bases and J by 3 bases. CDR1 is MGHRA, CDR2 YSYEKL, per germline. The CDR3 runs 17 residues.

CDR3 amino acids: CASSHDRSLMNTEAFF. The CDR3, as DNA: TGTGCCAGCAGCCACGACAGGTCTTTAATGAACACTGAAGCTTTCTTT. The chain employs TRBV7-2 and TRBJ1-1, with D tentatively TRBD1 (6 bases). V was shortened by 5 bases and J by 0 bases, with 16 bases between the two germline ends. CDR1 and CDR2 from the germline V gene are SGHTA and FQGNSA. The CDR3 length is 16 residues.

This clone showed up just a few times. The V and J genes are TRBV7-2 and TRBJ1-3; no clear D. This CDR3 has 13 residues. The germline CDR1 and CDR2 sequences are SGHTA and FQGNSA. With 5 bases removed from V and 3 bases from J, the gap between germline ends came to 8 bases. The CDR3 here is CASSTTFGNTIYF. CDR3 sequence (DNA): TGTGCCAGCAGCACAACATTTGGAAACACCATATATTTT.

The rearrangement links TRBV2 to TRBJ1-5; maybe TRBD1 (5 bases). This CDR3 has 13 amino acids. Germline CDR1 reads SNHLY; CDR2 reads FYNNEI. With 3 bases removed from V and 6 bases from J, the gap between germline ends came to 9 bases. This chain's CDR3 is CASSERGGQPQHF. DNA of the CDR3: TGTGCCAGCAGTGAGAGGGGAGGTCAGCCCCAGCATTTT.

The chain combines TRBV6-5 with TRBJ2-1; perhaps TRBD2 as D (7 bases). The germline V and J ends were trimmed by 8 bases and 8 bases, with 22 bases remaining between them. The germline gives CDR1 MNHEY, CDR2 SVGAGI. CDR3 length: 15 amino acids. CDR3 sequence reads: CASSVSGGGAYEQFF. The CDR3 nucleotides are TGTGCCAGCTCGGTTAGTGGAGGGGGGGCCTATGAGCAGTTCTTC.

This chain joins TRBV5-8 and TRBJ1-4, with D tentatively TRBD1 (6 bases). The CDR3 totals 14 residues. Germline loops: CDR1 SGHTS, CDR2 YDEGEE. Trimming pared 0 bases from V and 8 bases from J, leaving 11 bases between. The CDR3 sequence is CASSLGQAWEKLFF. Written as DNA, the CDR3 is TGTGCCAGCAGCTTGGGACAGGCGTGGGAAAAACTGTTTTTT.